This TCR beta chain appears in the sequencing data of a study of molecular identifiers for immune sequencing clone quantification. This clonotype was picked up many times. TCRdb passed the PCR reads through MiXCR, listing each CDR3 protein once. This table holds around 40,000 distinct CDR3 sequences, about a fifth found once. CDR3 length equals 14 residues. With 0 bases removed from V and 2 bases from J, the gap between germline ends came to 11 bases. Germline V gene lookup returns CDR1 DFQATT and CDR2 SNEGSKA (reference sequence). This receptor was taken from a human donor in good health. Some libraries in this study had Jurkat cell RNA spiked in. Sequenced input: naive CD8+ T cells from blood, with Jurkat cell RNA spiked in. This sample's subset: FACS-sorted CD8+CD4-CCR7+CD45RA+ naive T cells. The J gene is TRBJ2-7, the V gene TRBV20-1; no firm D call. Here the CDR3 DNA reads TGCAGTGCTAGAGATCGAAACGATCCCTACGAGCAGTACTTC. Translation: CSARDRNDPYEQYF.